This T cell receptor (beta chain) was identified during a study of T cells in Graves' hyperthyroidism and ophthalmopathy (dated by TCRdb to 2018 to 2020). Some background on the complete study: Peripheral blood was sampled at the time of initial diagnosis, prior to any treatment. To identify distinguishing TCR V-J signatures, a discovery cohort of 100 or so patients was used, comprising 43 with Graves' ophthalmopathy and around 57 with stable Graves' hyperthyroidism. An independent validation cohort of 18 to 20 hyperthyroidism patients and about 15 patients who later progressed to ophthalmopathy tested prospective prediction of ophthalmopathy. The approximately 98 discovery patients were randomly divided into training and test sets at a 7:3 ratio. The study also compared thyroid tissue and blood T-cell repertoires from over 5 Graves' hyperthyroidism patients. Following sampling, methimazole starting at 30 mg daily was given to hyperthyroidism patients, and high-dose intravenous methylprednisolone was given to ophthalmopathy patients. The paper describes TCR Vbeta CDR3 sequencing of around 140 peripheral blood samples, made up of approximately 40 ophthalmopathy patients, some 76 hyperthyroidism patients and roughly 17 progressor patients.

V drops 3 bases and J drops 0 bases, leaving 5 bases in between. CDR1 and CDR2 were assigned from the germline V gene as SGHVS and FQNEAQ. The CDR3 starts with the cysteine, ends with the phenylalanine, and has 13 residues. The sequence is cut down to CDR3 DNA, 39 bases in frame from base 1. The TCR beta CDR3 regions were amplified from the RNA transcripts. The TCR CDR3 was subjected to a first round of RT-PCR using the HTBI primer set and the Qiagen OneStep RT-PCR kit. The libraries were constructed in a second round of multiplex PCR and then size-selected and purified. Sequencing of the libraries was done on an Illumina HiSeq2000 using paired-end 100 bp reads. The original methods were these. SOAPnuke was used to process the raw data, with reads discarded if the reads contained adapters or uncalled bases, had a mean Phred below 15, or lacked an exact constant-primer or identifier match. High-quality paired reads were merged with COPE v1.2.5, and unique nucleotide sequences were defined as clonotypes. Clonotypes were aligned to IMGT TRBV, TRBD and TRBJ reference segments using MiTCR v1.1. The analysis included only V-J combinations with a frequency above 0.0001, which together covered about 99% of the repertoires. A TCS score was defined as the ratio between F50 (clonal expansion) and ExV (chaos), using BLOSUM62-based TCRdist between CDR3 peptides within each V-J. Welch's t-statistics and random forest reduced several hundred V-J features to roughly 13, which were used in a naive Bayes classifier (R e1071). TCRdb passed the public sequencing reads through fastp at Q25 and MiXCR, retaining productive beta sequences. Entries that share a CDR3 protein sequence are merged under the most common genes and DNA. For this entry, the V and J calls and clone size follow TCRdb and not the study's own pipeline. The sample includes roughly 290,000 distinct CDR3 sequences, with about 14% observed a single time. Together, the top ten hold around 7.9% of the sample.

What the authors observed across the whole study: No statistical method was used to set the sample size in advance, and investigators knew the group allocation. During validation, the model predicted progression to ophthalmopathy a median of approximately six months ahead of onset, with around 70% sensitivity and 72.22% specificity. A model built on a 13 V-J signature distinguished ophthalmopathy from stable hyperthyroidism, reaching 85% to 90% sensitivity and 81.08% specificity in cross-validation and 80%/75% in testing. Most expanded thyroid clonotypes (frequency above 0.001) were also found in blood, which suggests that blood repertoires may mirror thyroid immune responses.

Hyperthyroidism patients were newly diagnosed, with disease duration under 2 months, and aged 18 to 65 years. Exclusion was applied to patients with uncontrolled infections, other autoimmune diseases, pregnancy or lactation. Diagnoses were established on the basis of clinical symptoms, serum thyroxine and TRAb, thyroid ultrasound, and orbital computed tomography. For progressor patients, blood was drawn at the first diagnosis of hyperthyroidism, before any ophthalmopathy symptoms had appeared. PBMCs were separated from roughly 10 ml of fresh peripheral blood using Ficoll-Paque density gradient centrifugation. Progressor patients were defined as those initially diagnosed with Graves' hyperthyroidism in whom ophthalmopathy developed during follow-up. Total RNA was extracted with Trizol reagent, and quality was checked on an Agilent 2100 Bioanalyzer. There are many counts of this clonotype. Its recognized antigen is unknown. One base away there is no much larger clone; base qualities are not given.

The receptor was derived from a woman in her 30s with Graves' hyperthyroidism that later progressed to Graves' ophthalmopathy. The sample comprised blood. The sequence joins TRBV7-8 to TRBJ2-5, with no D gene named confidently. The CDR3 in this case is CASSLAYQETQYF. The base sequence is TGTGCCAGCAGCTTGGCCTACCAAGAGACCCAGTACTTC.